These 13 T cell receptor beta chains were all obtained from the same sample, sequenced in a study of control samples from healthy donors and cancer patients (dated by TCRdb to 2020 to 2022). The receptor library was made with the immunoSEQ multiplex PCR assay. TCRdb holds this immuneACCESS table with in-frame rearrangements only. Some clones are missing; in checked studies, unresolved V genes explain under half, and the rest has no known cause. This sample comprises 48,000 or so clones, over 90% of them detected only once. Clones ranked in the top ten supply 20% to 25% of the sample. The sample consisted of PBMCs. The receptors originated from a woman in her forties or fifties with head and neck cancer.

The genes are TRBV9 and TRBJ2-2, with D perhaps being TRBD1 or TRBD2 (5 bases each). In germline, CDR1 is SGDLS, CDR2 YYNGEE. V was cut by 0 bases and J by 3 bases, with 12 bases left in between. There are 16 residues in the CDR3. CDR3 protein: CASSVALGADTGELFF. CDR3 coding DNA: TGTGCCAGCAGCGTAGCTCTCGGGGCCGACACCGGGGAGCTGTTTTTT.

The chain combines TRBV29-1 with TRBJ1-2, with TRBD1 as a possible D gene (5 bases). Per the germline V gene, CDR1 is SQVTM and CDR2 is ANQGSEA. V lost 7 bases and J lost 0, with 12 bases in between. The CDR3 has 13 residues. The CDR3 nucleotides are TGCAGCGCCGCCGGGGCCTCTAACTATGGCTACACCTTC. Its translation: CSAAGASNYGYTF.

In this sample, this clone turned up once. The V and J genes are TRBV2 and TRBJ1-5; D is unclear. This CDR3 has 14 amino acids. Germline CDR1 is SNHLY and CDR2 is FYNNEI. V dropped 3 bases and J dropped 1 base, with 7 bases sitting between them. The DNA for the CDR3 is TGTGCCAGCAGTGACAGGAGCAGCAATCAGCCCCAGCATTTT. Translated, it gives CASSDRSSNQPQHF.

This chain uses TRBV2 with TRBJ1-1, with 7 positions matching TRBD1. The CDR3 consists of 13 residues. Germline trimming cut 5 bases from V and 6 bases from J; bases unmatched to any gene: 6. CDR1 is SNHLY and CDR2 is FYNNEI in the germline V gene. The CDR3 DNA is TGTGCCAGCAGTCGACAGGGAGGGTCTGAAGCTTTCTTT. Translated: CASSRQGGSEAFF.

This chain links TRBV5-1 with TRBJ2-5; D may match TRBD1 or TRBD2 (5 bases each). The CDR3 is 13 residues long. Trimming stripped 0 bases from V and 5 bases from J, with 8 bases between. Germline CDR1 and CDR2: SGHRS and YFSETQ. In nucleotides, the CDR3 is TGCGCCAGCAGCTTGGAAGGGACGGAGACCCAGTACTTC. Amino acid sequence: CASSLEGTETQYF.

The rearrangement joins TRBV2 to TRBJ2-1, with 12 bases lining up with TRBD2. V shed 6 bases, J shed 3 bases, and the junction held 3 bases outside the gene matches. Germline values: CDR1 SNHLY, CDR2 FYNNEI. This CDR3 has 15 amino acids. The CDR3 protein is CASSSSGRDYNEQFF. The CDR3 DNA reads as TGTGCCAGCAGCTCTAGCGGGAGGGACTACAATGAGCAGTTCTTC.

The chain has TRBV5-4 and TRBJ1-1; possibly TRBD1 for D (5 bases). Germline CDR1 SGHNT, CDR2 YYREEE (reference sequence). V was clipped by 3 bases and J by 1 base, with 10 bases between them. The CDR3 length is 14 residues. The CDR3 protein is CASSSFGQNTEAFF. DNA of the CDR3: TGTGCCAGCAGCTCTTTCGGACAGAACACTGAAGCTTTCTTT. The variable domain in full, with the rest retrieved from reference TRBV5-4 and TRBJ1-1, is ETGVTQSPTHLIKTRGQQVTLRCSSQSGHNTVSWYQQALGQGPQFIFQYYREEENGRGNFPPRFSGLQFPNYSSELNVNALELDDSALYLCASSSFGQNTEAFFGQGTRLTVV.

The genes are TRBV30 and TRBJ2-1; TRBD2 aligns across 9 bases. J lost 8 bases, V lost 1 base, and 24 bases had no gene match. The CDR3 extends over 20 amino acids. The germline V gene has CDR1 GTSNPN and CDR2 SVGIG (reference sequence). The CDR3 here is CAWSGMVGKWREGFWDEQFF. The CDR3 nucleotides read TGTGCCTGGAGTGGAATGGTGGGGAAATGGCGGGAGGGTTTTTGGGATGAGCAGTTCTTC.

A remark on this clone: The germline gene is not matched at one end of the junction; a read error may be the cause. The CDR3 spells CASILQGGNTEAFF. In DNA, the CDR3 is TGTGCCAGCATCTTACAAGGGGGGAACACTGAAGCTTTCTTT. The chain joins TRBV7-9 to TRBJ1-1; D may be TRBD1 (6 bases). The CDR3 spans 14 residues. Germline CDR1 and CDR2: SEHNR and FQNEAQ (reference sequence).

For this clone: Other DNA sequences in this specimen translate into the identical CDR3. The rearrangement uses TRBV19 and TRBJ2-3; D possibly corresponds to TRBD1 (6 bases). V was pared by 3 bases and J by 0 bases, with 10 bases between. The CDR3 is made up of 15 amino acids. CDR1 is LNHDA and CDR2 is SQIVND in the germline V gene (reference sequence). CDR3 region: CASSIRQGSTDTQYF. As DNA, the CDR3 is TGTGCCAGTAGTATTCGGCAGGGGAGCACAGATACGCAGTATTTT.

CDR3 sequence: CASSAGAYEQYF. The CDR3 DNA follows: TGCGCCAGCAGCGCCGGCGCCTACGAGCAGTACTTC. The J gene is TRBJ2-7, the V gene TRBV5-1; D is undetermined. The CDR3 consists of 12 residues. Looked up from germline, CDR1 is SGHRS and CDR2 is YFSETQ. V gave up 4 bases and J gave up 2 bases, with 7 bases separating them.

This chain connects TRBV19 to TRBJ2-7, with D tentatively TRBD1 or TRBD2 (6 bases each). Germline lookup yields CDR1 LNHDA and CDR2 SQIVND (reference sequence). The CDR3 sequence is 16 residues long. V lost 1 base and J 0 bases, leaving 13 bases between the germline ends. Here the CDR3 DNA reads TGTGCCAGTAGTATAGGATGGCCGGGGGCCTCCTACGAGCAGTACTTC. Translating gives CASSIGWPGASYEQYF.

This clone was observed a single time. The V gene is TRBV27, the J gene TRBJ1-4, with D possibly matching TRBD1 (5 bases). The CDR3 is 14 amino acids. The ends were cut back, 2 bases at V and 3 bases at J, with 7 bases in the middle. Germline V gene lookup returns CDR1 MNHEY and CDR2 SMNVEV (reference sequence). The CDR3 here is CASSLQGANEKLFF. The CDR3 DNA sequence: TGTGCCAGCAGTTTACAGGGAGCTAATGAAAAACTGTTTTTT.